The next 9 T cell receptor beta chains were all read from a single sample in a study of PD-L1 blockade in urothelial cancer. Indicated time point: pretreatment peripheral blood. The table came from immunoSEQ multiplex PCR; TCRdb's copy has only in-frame clones and leaves some out. Among about 43,000 clones listed, over 75% were seen once. The sample here was PBMCs, taken around atezolizumab (anti-PD-L1) treatment. The receptors stem from a man aged 60 to 75 with urothelial cancer.

The genes are TRBV5-1 and TRBJ2-3, with 8 bases identical to TRBD2. V lost 4 bases, J lost 0 bases, and 13 bases stayed unmatched. The germline V gene has CDR1 SGHRS and CDR2 YFSETQ. This CDR3 contains 18 residues. The CDR3 nucleotides read TGCGCCAGCAGCCTTCCACTAGCGCGGGGGGATAGCACAGATACGCAGTATTTT. Translating gives CASSLPLARGDSTDTQYF.

This clone showed up just a few times. V is TRBV27 and J is TRBJ1-1; D is ambiguous. Germline loops: CDR1 MNHEY, CDR2 SMNVEV (reference sequence). Trimming pared 2 bases from V and 2 bases from J, leaving 9 bases between. The CDR3 sequence is 14 residues long. The CDR3 bases are TGTGCCAGCAGTTTACAGGCGAGAAACACTGAAGCTTTCTTT. This codes for CASSLQARNTEAFF.

The CDR3 nucleotides are TGTGCCAGCAGCTTAGTTCCCGGACAGCGAGGCACTGAAGCTTTCTTT. This codes for CASSLVPGQRGTEAFF. The chain carries TRBV7-6 and TRBJ1-1; a weak D match, TRBD1 (6 bases). Looked up from germline, CDR1 is SGHVS and CDR2 is FNYEAQ. The CDR3 contains 16 residues. Trimming took off 1 base at V and 4 bases at J, with 16 bases between the two ends.

The chain is built from TRBV5-8 and TRBJ1-2; D is unclear. Trimming stripped 4 bases from V and 4 bases from J, with 14 bases between. CDR3 length equals 14 residues. CDR1 is SGHTS, CDR2 YDEGEE, per germline. The CDR3 region has the DNA TGTGCCAGCAGCCCCCGGGAAGGGCTCTATGGCTACACCTTC. It specifies CASSPREGLYGYTF.

The chain uses TRBV14 and TRBJ2-1, with 7 positions matching TRBD2. V shed 4 bases and J 14 bases; nucleotides not matched to a gene: 8. The CDR3 consists of 12 residues. CDR1 is SGHDN, CDR2 FVKESK, per germline. Here the CDR3 reads CASSPQAGFEFF. The CDR3 nucleotides are TGTGCCAGCAGCCCACAAGCGGGATTTGAGTTCTTC.

V and J are TRBV5-6 and TRBJ2-7; D gene ambiguous. CDR1 SGHDT and CDR2 YYEEEE come from the germline V gene. CDR3 length: 12 amino acids. Trimming stripped 2 bases from V and 0 bases from J, with 3 bases between. Here the CDR3 DNA reads TGTGCCAGCAGCTTCCTCTCCTACGAGCAGTACTTC. Its protein is CASSFLSYEQYF.

V usage is TRBV4-2 and J usage is TRBJ2-1; 12 positions match TRBD2. The CDR3 has 17 amino acids. With V trimmed by 4 bases and J by 5 bases, 9 bases remained unmatched. The germline V gene has CDR1 LGHNA and CDR2 YNFKEQ. CDR3 loop: CASSPTGLAGTDNEQFF. DNA for the CDR3: TGTGCCAGCAGCCCGACGGGACTAGCGGGTACAGACAATGAGCAGTTCTTC.

The genes are TRBV4-3 and TRBJ1-4; 9 nucleotides agree with TRBD1. The CDR3 is 15 residues long. After removal of 3 bases from V and 8 bases from J, the junction contained 7 bases not matched to a gene. From germline, CDR1 is LGHNA and CDR2 YSLEER. The CDR3 nucleotides read TGCGCCAGCAGCCATGGTACCGGGACAGGGGAAAAACTGTTTTTT. Protein product: CASSHGTGTGEKLFF.

This clone was seen only a few times. V is TRBV7-2 and J is TRBJ1-1; 8 nucleotides align to TRBD1. V lost 6 bases, J lost 6 bases, and 12 bases stayed unmatched. The CDR3 covers 15 residues. Germline V lookup: CDR1 SGHTA, CDR2 FQGNSA. As DNA, the CDR3 is TGTGCCAGCAGACAAGAGACAGGGGATAACTCTGAAGCTTTCTTT. Translated: CASRQETGDNSEAFF. The full variable domain, with the rest looked up from reference TRBV7-2 and TRBJ1-1, is GAGVSQSPSNKVTEKGKDVELRCDPISGHTALYWYRQSLGQGLEFLIYFQGNSAPDKSGLPSDRFSAERTGGSVSTLTIQRTQQEDSAVYLCASRQETGDNSEAFFGQGTRLTVV.